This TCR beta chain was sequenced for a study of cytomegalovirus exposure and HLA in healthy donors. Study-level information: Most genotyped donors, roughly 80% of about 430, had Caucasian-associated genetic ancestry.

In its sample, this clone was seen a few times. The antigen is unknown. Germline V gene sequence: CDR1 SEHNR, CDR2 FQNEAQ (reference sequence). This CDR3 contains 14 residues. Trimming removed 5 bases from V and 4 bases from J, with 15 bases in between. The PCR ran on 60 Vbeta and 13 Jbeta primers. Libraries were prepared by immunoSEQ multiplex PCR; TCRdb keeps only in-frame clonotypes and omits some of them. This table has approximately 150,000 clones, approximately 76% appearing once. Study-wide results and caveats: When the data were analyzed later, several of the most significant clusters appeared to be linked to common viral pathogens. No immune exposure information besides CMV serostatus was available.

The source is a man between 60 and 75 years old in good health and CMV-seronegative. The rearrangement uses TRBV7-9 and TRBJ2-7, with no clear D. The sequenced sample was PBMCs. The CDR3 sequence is CASSLLEAGYEQYF. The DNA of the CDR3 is TGTGCCAGCAGCCTCCTCGAGGCCGGGTACGAGCAGTACTTC.